The 3 T cell receptor beta chains below come from one sample, sequenced in a study of CD8 T cells in ankylosing spondylitis. Each CDR3 protein gets one entry after TCRdb re-called the 5' RACE reads with MiXCR. The sample has approximately 290,000 distinct CDR3 sequences, roughly 20% seen once. The source material was blood, either unsorted or a sorted T cell fraction (not recorded which). The source of these receptors is a female donor with ankylosing spondylitis or in good health (not recorded which).

The rearrangement joins TRBV20-1 to TRBJ1-2; D might be TRBD1 (5 bases). CDR1 is DFQATT and CDR2 is SNEGSKA in the germline V gene (reference sequence). V was cut by 4 bases and J by 5 bases, with 8 bases left in between. The length of the CDR3 is 11 residues. CDR3 amino acids: CSATRQYGYTF. The DNA for the CDR3 is TGCAGTGCTACCAGACAGTATGGCTACACCTTC.

The J gene is TRBJ1-1, the V gene TRBV29-1; no clear D. Germline V CDR1 and CDR2: SQVTM, ANQGSEA. Trimming left V 7 bases short and J 7 bases short, with 13 bases between. There are 11 residues in the CDR3. For the CDR3, the DNA is TGCAGCGCCGGAGCTATTTTTGAAGCTTTCTTT. Its translation: CSAGAIFEAFF.

The chain is built from TRBV24-1 and TRBJ2-1, with TRBD2 matching 10 bases. Germline CDR1 reads KGHDR; CDR2 reads SFDVKD. The CDR3 contains 19 residues. V shed 4 bases, J shed 7 bases, and the junction held 18 bases outside the gene matches. The CDR3 bases are TGTGCCACCAGTGACGCCGCAGACGGTGCTAGCGGGGGCGTTAATGAGCAGTTCTTC. Translated: CATSDAADGASGGVNEQFF.